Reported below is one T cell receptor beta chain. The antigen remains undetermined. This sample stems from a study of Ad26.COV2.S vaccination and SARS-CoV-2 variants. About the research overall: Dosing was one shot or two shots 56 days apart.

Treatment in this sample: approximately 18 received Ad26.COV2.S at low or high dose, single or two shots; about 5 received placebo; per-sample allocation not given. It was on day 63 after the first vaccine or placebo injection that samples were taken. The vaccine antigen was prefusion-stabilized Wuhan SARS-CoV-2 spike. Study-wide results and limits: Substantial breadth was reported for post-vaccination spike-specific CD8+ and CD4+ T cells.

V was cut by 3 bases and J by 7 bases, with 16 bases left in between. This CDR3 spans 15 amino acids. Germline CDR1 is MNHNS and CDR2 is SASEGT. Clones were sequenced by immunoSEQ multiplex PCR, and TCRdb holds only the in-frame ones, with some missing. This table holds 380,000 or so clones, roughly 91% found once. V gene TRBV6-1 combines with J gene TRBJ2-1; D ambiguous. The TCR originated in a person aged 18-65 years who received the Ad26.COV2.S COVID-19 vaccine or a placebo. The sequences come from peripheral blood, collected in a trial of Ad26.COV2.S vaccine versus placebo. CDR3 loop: CASSEAPSKLNEQFF. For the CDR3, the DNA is TGTGCCAGCAGTGAGGCACCCTCAAAACTTAATGAGCAGTTCTTC.